This TCR beta chain was captured in a study of PD-L1 blockade in urothelial cancer. In the study overall: The patients' atezolizumab therapy, 1,200 mg intravenously every 3 weeks, started in about 2014. Median blood clonality was around 0.08, with more than 75,000 unique TCRs.

Time point given: pretreatment peripheral blood. V lost 3 bases to trimming and J lost 4 bases, with 19 bases between them. Germline-derived CDR1 and CDR2 are MGHRA and YSYEKL. CDR3 size: 17 residues. The assay was immunoSEQ multiplex PCR, and TCRdb's table has in-frame clones only and misses some. The sample lists tens of thousands of clones; 85% to 90% were seen once. The starting material was PBMCs, obtained around atezolizumab (anti-PD-L1) treatment. The chain couples TRBV4-1 to TRBJ1-3; possibly TRBD1 for D (6 bases). This TCR was sampled from a man aged 55 to 70 with urothelial cancer. CDR3 residues: CASSQERSGTLGNTIYF. CDR3 DNA: TGCGCCAGCAGCCAGGAAAGGTCCGGGACACTCGGAAACACCATATATTTT.